The present TCR beta chain was sequenced within a study of T cell repertoires in cytomegalovirus infection (dated by TCRdb to about 2019). As for the study more broadly: Peptide stimulations targeted recently identified HLA-C-restricted CMV epitopes, whose presentation resists viral immunomodulation, together with well-studied HLA-B-restricted epitopes. Donor HLA type was relevant to the analysis, as public TCR beta signatures indicated carriage of CMV infection together with the matching HLA type. On the study overall, not on this receptor specifically: In both this cohort and an independent roughly 350-donor cohort, the cumulative frequency of public TCR beta family members distinguished carriers of CMV infection plus the relevant HLA type. The ex vivo response was dominated by HLA-C-restricted CMV-specific TCR beta clonotypes, which also provided the single most frequent clonotype in two of eight donors.

In the germline V gene, CDR1 corresponds to SGDLS and CDR2 to YYNGEE. From its cysteine to its phenylalanine, the CDR3 spans 14 amino acids. CDR3 DNA only is kept here, 42 bases in frame from base 1. Relative to germline, V is missing 4 bases and J is missing 6 bases, with 6 bases of the junction outside any gene match. Sample treatment or condition, as interpreted from the label and publication: in vitro stimulation with specific CMV peptide epitopes to enrich CMV-specific T cells. Sequenced using an Illumina HiSeq 1500. TCRdb reran the public reads through fastp at Q25 and MiXCR, keeping productive beta chains. A single entry per CDR3 protein holds the most common genes and DNA from its merged rows. This sample holds about 920,000 distinct CDR3 sequences; about a third were observed only once. The biggest ten clones account for about an eighth of the sample. About this clonotype itself: What antigen it recognizes has not been identified. Per-nucleotide qualities are absent, and no much larger clonotype sits a single base away.

Recombination connected TRBV9 to TRBJ1-2; TRBD1 aligns with 10 central bases. The TCR was taken from a human donor in good health (CMV status not recorded). Some clones in this sample may be carry-over from other donors' samples. Sample: cultured CD8+ T cells from PBMCs, taken from culture after CMV antigen stimulation. The sequence in DNA is TGTGCCAGCAGCCCCTACGGGACAGGGGATGGCTACACCTTC. Translated, this gives CASSPYGTGDGYTF.